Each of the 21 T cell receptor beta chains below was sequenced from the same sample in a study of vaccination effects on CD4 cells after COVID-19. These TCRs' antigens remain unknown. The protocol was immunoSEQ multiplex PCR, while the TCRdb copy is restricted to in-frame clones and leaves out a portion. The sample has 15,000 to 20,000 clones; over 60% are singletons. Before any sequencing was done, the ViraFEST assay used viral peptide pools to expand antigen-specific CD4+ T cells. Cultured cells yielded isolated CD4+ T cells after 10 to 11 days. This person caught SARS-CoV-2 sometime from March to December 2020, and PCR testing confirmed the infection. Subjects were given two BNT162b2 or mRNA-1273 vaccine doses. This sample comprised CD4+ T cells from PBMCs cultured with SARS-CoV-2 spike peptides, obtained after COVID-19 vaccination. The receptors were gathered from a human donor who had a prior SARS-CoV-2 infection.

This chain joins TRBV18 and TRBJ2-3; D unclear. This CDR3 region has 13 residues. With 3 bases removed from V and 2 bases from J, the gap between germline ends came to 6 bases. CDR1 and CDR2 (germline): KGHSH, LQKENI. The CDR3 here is CASSPGVTDTQYF. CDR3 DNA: TGTGCCAGCTCACCCGGAGTCACAGATACGCAGTATTTT.

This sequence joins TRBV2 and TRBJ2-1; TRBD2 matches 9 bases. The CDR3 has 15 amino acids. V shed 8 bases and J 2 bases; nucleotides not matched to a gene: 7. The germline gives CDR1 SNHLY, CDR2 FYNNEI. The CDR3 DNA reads TGTGCCAGCGAGGTAATAGCGGGAGCCTACAATGAGCAGTTCTTC. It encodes CASEVIAGAYNEQFF.

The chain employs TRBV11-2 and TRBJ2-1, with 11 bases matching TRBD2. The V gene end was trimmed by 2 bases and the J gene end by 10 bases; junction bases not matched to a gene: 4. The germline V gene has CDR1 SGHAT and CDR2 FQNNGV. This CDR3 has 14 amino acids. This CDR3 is CASSLQLAGVEQFF. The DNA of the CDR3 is TGTGCCAGCAGCTTACAACTAGCGGGAGTAGAGCAGTTCTTC.

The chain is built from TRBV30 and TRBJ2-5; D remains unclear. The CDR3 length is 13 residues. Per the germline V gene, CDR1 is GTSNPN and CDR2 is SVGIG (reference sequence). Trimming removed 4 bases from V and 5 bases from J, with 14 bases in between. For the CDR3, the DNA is TGTGCCTGGAATATTGCAGATTGGGAGACCCAGTACTTC. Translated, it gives CAWNIADWETQYF.

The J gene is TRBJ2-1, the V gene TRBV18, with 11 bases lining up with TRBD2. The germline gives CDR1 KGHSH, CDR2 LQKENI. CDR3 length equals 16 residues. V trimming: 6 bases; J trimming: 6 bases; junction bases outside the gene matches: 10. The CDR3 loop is CASSLLAGGLGNEQFF. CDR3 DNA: TGTGCCAGCTCCCTTTTAGCGGGGGGGCTAGGCAATGAGCAGTTCTTC.

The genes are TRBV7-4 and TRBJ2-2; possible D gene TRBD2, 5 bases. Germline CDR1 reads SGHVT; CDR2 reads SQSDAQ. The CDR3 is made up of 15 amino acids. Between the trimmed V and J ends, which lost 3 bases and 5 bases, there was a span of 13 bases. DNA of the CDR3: TGTGCCAGCAGCTTCTCCCAGTCGGGAACCGGGGAGCTGTTTTTT. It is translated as CASSFSQSGTGELFF.

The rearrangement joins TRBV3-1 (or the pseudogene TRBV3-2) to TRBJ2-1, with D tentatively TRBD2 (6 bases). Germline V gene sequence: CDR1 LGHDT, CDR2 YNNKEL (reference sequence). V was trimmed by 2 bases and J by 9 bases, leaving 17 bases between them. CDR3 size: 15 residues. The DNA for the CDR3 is TGTGCCAGCAGCCAAATCTGGGGAGGTCAGGGTGAGCAGTTCTTC. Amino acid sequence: CASSQIWGGQGEQFF.

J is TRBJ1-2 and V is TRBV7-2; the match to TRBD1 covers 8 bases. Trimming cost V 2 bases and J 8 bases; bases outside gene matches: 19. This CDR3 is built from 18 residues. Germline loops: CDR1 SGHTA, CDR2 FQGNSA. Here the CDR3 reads CASSLFGWTGTSFGGYTF. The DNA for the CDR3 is TGTGCCAGCAGCTTATTTGGGTGGACAGGGACATCATTTGGAGGCTACACCTTC.

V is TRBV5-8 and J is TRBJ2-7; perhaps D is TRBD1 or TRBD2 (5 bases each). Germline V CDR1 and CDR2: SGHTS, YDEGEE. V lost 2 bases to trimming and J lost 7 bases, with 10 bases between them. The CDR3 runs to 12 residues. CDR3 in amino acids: CASSFWDDEQYF. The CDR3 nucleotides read TGTGCCAGCAGCTTTTGGGACGATGAGCAGTACTTC.

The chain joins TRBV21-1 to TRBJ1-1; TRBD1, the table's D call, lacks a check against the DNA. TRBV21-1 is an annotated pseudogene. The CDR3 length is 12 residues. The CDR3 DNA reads TGTGCCAGCACCCTGGGGCCGACCGAAGCTTTCTTT. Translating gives CASTLGPTEAFF.

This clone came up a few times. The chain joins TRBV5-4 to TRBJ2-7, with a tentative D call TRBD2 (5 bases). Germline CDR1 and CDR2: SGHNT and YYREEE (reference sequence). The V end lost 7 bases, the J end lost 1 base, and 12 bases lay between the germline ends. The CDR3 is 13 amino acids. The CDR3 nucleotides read TGTGCCAGCCGCCGGGATTTATCCTACGAGCAGTACTTC. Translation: CASRRDLSYEQYF.

The CDR3 DNA follows: TGTGCCAGTAGTCTAGGCAGGGGTGTTGCAGATACGCAGTATTTT. It translates to CASSLGRGVADTQYF. The chain is built from TRBV19 and TRBJ2-3, with D perhaps TRBD1 (6 bases). The length of the CDR3 is 15 residues. CDR1 and CDR2 (germline): LNHDA, SQIVND (reference sequence). V dropped 5 bases and J dropped 4 bases, with 16 bases sitting between them. Looking up the rest from reference TRBV19 and TRBJ2-3 gives the full variable domain: DGGITQSPKYLFRKEGQNVTLSCEQNLNHDAMYWYRQDPGQGLRLIYYSQIVNDFQKGDIAEGYSVSREKKESFPLTVTSAQKNPTAFYLCASSLGRGVADTQYFGPGTRLTVL.

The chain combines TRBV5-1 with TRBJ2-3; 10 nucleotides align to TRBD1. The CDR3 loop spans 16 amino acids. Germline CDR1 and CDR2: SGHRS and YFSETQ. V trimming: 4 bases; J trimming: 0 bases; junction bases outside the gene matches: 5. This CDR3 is CASSLLDRGSTDTQYF. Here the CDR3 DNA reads TGCGCCAGCAGCCTCTTGGACAGGGGGAGCACAGATACGCAGTATTTT.

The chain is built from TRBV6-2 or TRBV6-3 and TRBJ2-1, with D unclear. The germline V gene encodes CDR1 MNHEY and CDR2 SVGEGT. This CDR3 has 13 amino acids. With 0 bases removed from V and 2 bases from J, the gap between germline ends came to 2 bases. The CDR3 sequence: CASSYSAYNEQFF. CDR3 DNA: TGTGCCAGCAGTTACTCGGCCTACAATGAGCAGTTCTTC.

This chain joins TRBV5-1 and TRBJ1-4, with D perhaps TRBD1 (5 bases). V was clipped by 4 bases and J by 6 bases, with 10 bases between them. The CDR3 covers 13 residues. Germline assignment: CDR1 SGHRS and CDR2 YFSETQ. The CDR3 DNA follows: TGCGCCAGCAGCCTAGAACAGGATGAAAAACTGTTTTTT. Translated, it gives CASSLEQDEKLFF.

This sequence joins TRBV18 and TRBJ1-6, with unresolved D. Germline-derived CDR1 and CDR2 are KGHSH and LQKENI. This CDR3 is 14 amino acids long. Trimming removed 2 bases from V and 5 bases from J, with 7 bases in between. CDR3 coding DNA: TGTGCCAGCTCACCAAGGGTTGATAATTCACCCCTCCACTTT. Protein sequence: CASSPRVDNSPLHF.

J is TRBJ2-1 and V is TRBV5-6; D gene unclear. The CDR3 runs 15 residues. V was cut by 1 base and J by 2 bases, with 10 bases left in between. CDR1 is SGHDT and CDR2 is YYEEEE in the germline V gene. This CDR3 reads CASSLWAATYNEQFF. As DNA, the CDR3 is TGTGCCAGCAGCTTGTGGGCGGCTACCTACAATGAGCAGTTCTTC.

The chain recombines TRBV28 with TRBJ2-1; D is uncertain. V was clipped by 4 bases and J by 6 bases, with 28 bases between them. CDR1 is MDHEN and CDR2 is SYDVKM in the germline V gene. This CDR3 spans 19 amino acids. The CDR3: CASSSEIMAFGWVGNEQFF. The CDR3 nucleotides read TGTGCCAGCAGTTCCGAGATCATGGCCTTTGGTTGGGTTGGCAATGAGCAGTTCTTC.

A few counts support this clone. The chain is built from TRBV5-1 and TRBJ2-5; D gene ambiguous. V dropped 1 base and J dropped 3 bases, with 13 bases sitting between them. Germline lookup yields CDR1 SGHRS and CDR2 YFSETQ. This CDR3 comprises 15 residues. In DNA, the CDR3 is TGCGCCAGCAGCTTGATGGTGGCCATGAAAGAGACCCAGTACTTC. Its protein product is CASSLMVAMKETQYF.

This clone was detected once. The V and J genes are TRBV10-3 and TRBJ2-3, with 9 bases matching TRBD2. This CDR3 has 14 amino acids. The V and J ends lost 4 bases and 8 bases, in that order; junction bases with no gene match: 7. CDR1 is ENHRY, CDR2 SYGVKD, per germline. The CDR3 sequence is CAISVGGGEGTQYF. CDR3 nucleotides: TGTGCCATCAGTGTGGGCGGGGGGGAAGGTACGCAGTATTTT.

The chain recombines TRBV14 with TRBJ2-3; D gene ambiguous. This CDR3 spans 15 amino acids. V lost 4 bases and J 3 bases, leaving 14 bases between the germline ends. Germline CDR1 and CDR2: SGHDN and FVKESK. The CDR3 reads CASSPRRSRTDTQYF. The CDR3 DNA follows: TGTGCCAGCAGCCCAAGAAGATCGAGGACAGATACGCAGTATTTT.